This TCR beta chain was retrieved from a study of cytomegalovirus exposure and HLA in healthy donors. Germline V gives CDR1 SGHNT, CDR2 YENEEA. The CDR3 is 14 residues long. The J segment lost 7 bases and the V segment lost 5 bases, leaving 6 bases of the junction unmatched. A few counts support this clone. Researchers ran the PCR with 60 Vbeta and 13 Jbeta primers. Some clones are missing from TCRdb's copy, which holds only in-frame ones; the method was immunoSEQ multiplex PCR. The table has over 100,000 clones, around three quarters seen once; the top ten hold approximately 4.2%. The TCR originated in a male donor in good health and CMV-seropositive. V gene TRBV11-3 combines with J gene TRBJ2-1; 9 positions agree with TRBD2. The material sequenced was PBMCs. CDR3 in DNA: TGTGCCAGCAGCCCAAGGACTAGCGATAATGAGCAGTTCTTC. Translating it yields CASSPRTSDNEQFF.